These 27 T cell receptor beta chains originate from one sample sequenced in a study of low-dose radiotherapy and immunotherapy resistance in tumors (dated by TCRdb to 2021 to 2024). Superscript III and a set of TRAV- and TRBV-specific primers were used to synthesize first-strand cDNA, so that both TCRalpha and TCRbeta chains were covered. TCRs were amplified for about 22 PCR cycles with Phusion, using a constant-region primer paired with the adapter attached to the V primers. In TCRdb, the public reads were trimmed at Q25 with fastp and aligned with MiXCR, with productive beta chains retained. Each record represents a unique CDR3 protein, reported with the most common genes and DNA among its rows. Counted in this sample were about 15,000 distinct CDR3 sequences; roughly 52% of them appeared once. The ten biggest clones cover about 3.7% of the sample. The receptors here all came from a human donor with advanced metastatic prostate, ovarian, gallbladder or colorectal cancer (not recorded which). This table probably holds off-target reads from a library built for another chain.

The chain has TRBV7-6 and TRBJ1-2, with TRBD1 matching 10 bases. This CDR3 region has 15 residues. Germline V gene lookup returns CDR1 SGHVS and CDR2 FNYEAQ. The V and J ends lost 5 bases and 8 bases, in that order; junction bases with no gene match: 11. CDR3 residues: CASSAPGTGVTGYTF. CDR3 DNA sequence: TGTGCCAGCAGCGCTCCCGGGACAGGGGTTACCGGCTACACCTTC. The full variable domain, in which reference TRBV7-6 and TRBJ1-2 provide the parts outside the CDR3, is GAGVSQSPRYKVTKRGQDVALRCDPISGHVSLYWYRQALGQGPEFLTYFNYEAQQDKSGLPNDRFSAERPEGSISTLTIQRTEQRDSAMYRCASSAPGTGVTGYTFGSGTRLTVV.

This chain uses TRBV7-9 with TRBJ2-4; 7 positions match TRBD1. In germline, CDR1 is SEHNR, CDR2 FQNEAQ (reference sequence). After removal of 8 bases from V and 6 bases from J, the junction contained 7 bases not matched to a gene. The CDR3 extends over 13 amino acids. CDR3 region: CASGPTGLNIQYF. The CDR3 nucleotides are TGTGCCAGCGGTCCGACAGGGTTAAACATTCAGTACTTC.

CDR3 loop: CASSSTGASREQYF. Written as DNA, the CDR3 is TGTGCCAGCAGTTCGACAGGGGCGTCCCGAGAGCAGTACTTC. V usage is TRBV13 and J usage is TRBJ2-7; the match to TRBD1 covers 8 bases. V dropped 6 bases and J dropped 7; count of bases not matched to a gene: 11. This CDR3 contains 14 residues. Germline V gives CDR1 PRHDT, CDR2 FYEKMQ (reference sequence).

This clonotype was counted only a few times. The gene calls are TRBV27 and TRBJ1-1, with a weak D call TRBD1 (5 bases). This CDR3 has 14 residues. Trimming took 7 bases from V and 5 from J, leaving 17 bases between them. CDR1 is MNHEY and CDR2 is SMNVEV in the germline V gene (reference sequence). The CDR3, as DNA: TGTGCCAGCACCCCCACGGGCAGGGTGACTGAAGCTTTCTTT. This gives the protein CASTPTGRVTEAFF.

The chain joins TRBV19 to TRBJ1-6, with TRBD1 matching over 8 bases. The CDR3 runs 15 residues. The V and J ends lost 7 bases and 5 bases, in that order; junction bases with no gene match: 7. Germline V gene sequence: CDR1 LNHDA, CDR2 SQIVND (reference sequence). DNA for the CDR3: TGTGCCAGTAACCCGGACAGGGCAGATAATTCACCCCTCCACTTT. Translation gives CASNPDRADNSPLHF.

The chain links TRBV5-6 to TRBJ1-6; no clear D. V shed 5 bases and J shed 3 bases, with 3 bases lying between them. The V gene's germline CDR1 is SGHDT and CDR2 YYEEEE. CDR3 length: 12 amino acids. This CDR3 is CASRSYNSPLHF. CDR3 nucleotides: TGTGCCAGCAGAAGCTATAATTCACCCCTCCACTTT.

The rearrangement uses TRBV27 and TRBJ2-3; TRBD2 matches at 7 bases. The CDR3 loop spans 16 amino acids. Looked up from germline, CDR1 is MNHEY and CDR2 is SMNVEV (reference sequence). The ends lost 7 bases at V and 1 base at J; junction bases unmatched: 11. This chain's CDR3 is CASTSPALAGTDTQYF. The CDR3 nucleotides are TGTGCCAGCACCTCCCCGGCGCTAGCGGGCACAGATACGCAGTATTTT.

The V and J genes are TRBV5-1 and TRBJ1-2; 8 nucleotides agree with TRBD1. Germline CDR1 and CDR2: SGHRS and YFSETQ. This CDR3 contains 13 residues. The J segment lost 8 bases and the V segment lost 5 bases, leaving 8 bases of the junction unmatched. Here the CDR3 reads CASRQGASEGYTF. CDR3 DNA sequence: TGCGCCAGCAGGCAGGGGGCATCGGAAGGCTACACCTTC.

The chain uses TRBV10-2 and TRBJ1-2; the match to TRBD1 covers 8 bases. CDR1 and CDR2 from the germline V gene are WSHSY and SAAADI. The V segment lost 7 bases and the J segment 3 bases; nucleotides outside the gene matches: 4. There are 13 residues in the CDR3. The CDR3 here is CASTDRGYYGYTF. CDR3 nucleotide sequence: TGCGCCAGCACAGACAGGGGATACTATGGCTACACCTTC.

Regarding this clonotype: Mismatch with germline at one junction end may stem from a read error. The rearrangement links TRBV12-3 or TRBV12-4 to TRBJ2-2, with a possible D match to TRBD2 (5 bases). The CDR3 contains 13 residues. The CDR3 nucleotides are TGTGCCAGCAGTCTAGCTCCCACCGGGGAGCTGTTTTTT. Its protein is CASSLAPTGELFF.

A few counts support this clonotype. J is TRBJ2-5 and V is TRBV20-1; TRBD2 matches 8 bases. This CDR3 region has 16 residues. V trimming: 0 bases; J trimming: 2 bases; junction bases outside the gene matches: 8. Per the germline V gene, CDR1 is DFQATT and CDR2 is SNEGSKA (reference sequence). The CDR3 nucleotides are TGCAGTGCTAGAGATGTGGCTAGCGGGCGACAAGAGACCCAGTACTTC. Translation: CSARDVASGRQETQYF.

The chain recombines TRBV6-1 with TRBJ1-5; 9 nucleotides match TRBD1. This CDR3 is 19 amino acids long. Trimming took 5 bases from V and 1 from J; bases not matched to a gene: 15. Germline values: CDR1 MNHNS, CDR2 SASEGT. The CDR3 reads CASSKNPGWDRESNQPQHF. The CDR3 DNA sequence: TGTGCCAGCAGTAAGAACCCTGGGTGGGACAGGGAAAGCAATCAGCCCCAGCATTTT.

This chain joins TRBV9 and TRBJ2-3; D gene uncertain. The germline V gene has CDR1 SGDLS and CDR2 YYNGEE. The CDR3 is made up of 15 amino acids. The V gene lost 1 base and the J gene lost 0 bases, with 9 bases spanning the gap. CDR3 sequence: CASSVTTTSTDTQYF. The CDR3 DNA sequence: TGTGCCAGCAGCGTAACCACAACTAGCACAGATACGCAGTATTTT.

By sample share, this clonotype is medium-sized (0.01 to 0.1%). The chain uses TRBV28 and TRBJ2-3; D unresolved. The CDR3 runs 14 residues. Trimming removed 3 bases from V and 0 bases from J, with 7 bases in between. The V gene's germline CDR1 is MDHEN and CDR2 SYDVKM. The CDR3: CASSFPGSTDTQYF. The CDR3 DNA reads TGTGCCAGCAGTTTCCCGGGTAGCACAGATACGCAGTATTTT.

The chain links TRBV2 to TRBJ2-7; D is possibly TRBD1 (5 bases). Germline lookup yields CDR1 SNHLY and CDR2 FYNNEI. V lost 4 bases and J lost 6, with 13 bases in between. The CDR3 has 13 residues. This CDR3 is CASSAAGIGEQYF. The CDR3 nucleotides are TGTGCCAGCAGTGCTGCAGGGATAGGCGAGCAGTACTTC.

V gene TRBV7-9 combines with J gene TRBJ1-4; D is uncertain. Germline CDR1 is SEHNR and CDR2 is FQNEAQ (reference sequence). Trimming pared 1 base from V and 4 bases from J, leaving 16 bases between. The CDR3 sequence is 17 residues long. The CDR3 coding sequence is TGTGCCAGCAGCTTAGTCGGGCTGCAGAACTATAATGAAAAACTGTTTTTT. Its protein product is CASSLVGLQNYNEKLFF.

The chain is built from TRBV20-1 and TRBJ2-1, with 10 bases lining up with TRBD2. The V and J ends lost 3 bases and 0 bases, in that order; junction bases with no gene match: 5. The CDR3 length is 16 residues. The germline CDR1 and CDR2 sequences are DFQATT and SNEGSKA (reference sequence). The CDR3 bases are TGCAGTGCTAGCCGTCGACTAGCGGGCTCCTACAATGAGCAGTTCTTC. Its translation is CSASRRLAGSYNEQFF.

This clonotype was counted only a few times. At one boundary the junction diverges from the germline segment, which might be a read error. This sequence joins TRBV6-2 or TRBV6-3 and TRBJ2-7; D possibly matches TRBD1 or TRBD2 (5 bases each). There are 13 residues in the CDR3. CDR1 is MNHEY and CDR2 is SVGEGT in the germline V gene. CDR3 protein: CASSDRGPALLDF. The CDR3, as DNA: TGTGCCAGCAGTGACCGGGGACCTGCCTTGTTGGACTTC.

There are a few counts of this clonotype. J is TRBJ2-5 and V is TRBV6-2 or TRBV6-3, with D unresolved. Germline V lookup: CDR1 MNHEY, CDR2 SVGEGT. This CDR3 spans 11 amino acids. V lost 4 bases and J 5 bases, leaving 5 bases between the germline ends. The CDR3 coding sequence is TGTGCCAGCAGTTTGAGGGAGACCCAGTACTTC. Its translation: CASSLRETQYF.

The chain has TRBV3-1 and TRBJ2-3; TRBD2 matches at 8 bases. Looked up from germline, CDR1 is LGHDT and CDR2 is YNNKEL (reference sequence). Trimming cost V 2 bases and J 4 bases; bases outside gene matches: 11. The CDR3 sequence is 17 residues long. The CDR3, as DNA: TGTGCCAGCAGCCAAACCCCGTCGGCGGGAGGAGCAGATACGCAGTATTTT. Translated, it gives CASSQTPSAGGADTQYF.

This clonotype has a handful of counts. V is TRBV5-1 and J is TRBJ2-6; 12 bases line up with TRBD1. This CDR3 spans 18 amino acids. CDR1 and CDR2 (germline): SGHRS, YFSETQ. With 4 bases clipped from V and 0 bases from J, the junction kept 5 bases outside the gene matches. Here the CDR3 reads CASSGGTGGGSGANVLTF. The CDR3 nucleotides read TGCGCCAGCAGCGGCGGGACAGGGGGCGGCTCTGGGGCCAACGTCCTGACTTTC. The complete variable domain, with remaining parts taken from reference TRBV5-1 and TRBJ2-6, reads KAGVTQTPRYLIKTRGQQVTLSCSPISGHRSVSWYQQTPGQGLQFLFEYFSETQRNKGNFPGRFSGRQFSNSRSEMNVSTLELGDSALYLCASSGGTGGGSGANVLTFGAGSRLTVL.

The chain recombines TRBV12-3 or TRBV12-4 with TRBJ2-3; a possible D gene is TRBD1 (5 bases). Deletions cut 3 bases from V and 0 bases from J, with 10 bases between. This CDR3 has 15 amino acids. CDR3 in amino acids: CASSLLTDSTDTQYF. The DNA for the CDR3 is TGTGCCAGCAGTTTGCTGACAGATAGCACAGATACGCAGTATTTT.

The chain uses TRBV2 and TRBJ2-5; D is perhaps TRBD2 (6 bases). The CDR3 is made up of 14 amino acids. Trimming took off 3 bases at V and 1 base at J, with 9 bases between the two ends. In germline, CDR1 is SNHLY, CDR2 FYNNEI. DNA for the CDR3: TGTGCCAGCAGTGATGACGGGGGCCAAGAGACCCAGTACTTC. This gives the protein CASSDDGGQETQYF.

This clonotype occurred a few times. The chain carries TRBV7-2 and TRBJ2-1; TRBD2 might be the D (6 bases). This CDR3 spans 16 amino acids. V lost 5 bases, J lost 4 bases, and 18 bases lay in between. Germline CDR1 and CDR2: SGHTA and FQGNSA. The CDR3 sequence: CASSPVRGASYNEQFF. For the CDR3, the DNA is TGTGCCAGCAGCCCTGTGCGGGGAGCGTCATACAATGAGCAGTTCTTC. Based on the CDR3 plus reference TRBV7-2 and TRBJ2-1, the full variable domain is GAGVSQSPSNKVTEKGKDVELRCDPISGHTALYWYRQSLGQGLEFLIYFQGNSAPDKSGLPSDRFSAERTGGSVSTLTIQRTQQEDSAVYLCASSPVRGASYNEQFFGPGTRLTVL.

The rearrangement joins TRBV7-9 to TRBJ2-7; TRBD1 matches at 9 bases. Looked up from germline, CDR1 is SEHNR and CDR2 is FQNEAQ (reference sequence). J lost 6 bases, V lost 5 bases, and 11 bases had no gene match. CDR3 length: 15 residues. CDR3 DNA: TGTGCCAGCAGCCCTCGGGGGACAGGGAAGGGCGAGCAGTACTTC. Protein product: CASSPRGTGKGEQYF. The full variable domain, in which reference TRBV7-9 and TRBJ2-7 provide the parts outside the CDR3, is DTGVSQNPRHKITKRGQNVTFRCDPISEHNRLYWYRQTLGQGPEFLTYFQNEAQLEKSRLLSDRFSAERPKGSFSTLEIQRTEQGDSAMYLCASSPRGTGKGEQYFGPGTRLTVT.

This sequence joins TRBV29-1 and TRBJ2-3; 9 bases agree with TRBD2. CDR3 length: 14 amino acids. Germline CDR1 reads SQVTM; CDR2 reads ANQGSEA. V shed 2 bases, J shed 9 bases, and the junction held 9 bases outside the gene matches. CDR3 DNA sequence: TGCAGCGTTGAACAGACTAGCGGCAGGGGGACGCAGTATTTT. It translates to CSVEQTSGRGTQYF.

The gene calls are TRBV5-1 and TRBJ2-2; the D is unclear. Germline CDR1 reads SGHRS; CDR2 reads YFSETQ. Trimming cost V 5 bases and J 6 bases, with 11 bases left between them. The CDR3 is 13 amino acids. The CDR3 bases are TGCGCCAGCAGTGAGTTATTGGCCGGGGAGCTGTTTTTT. This gives the protein CASSELLAGELFF.